The 2 T cell receptor beta chains listed next were all sequenced from one sample in a study of shared clonotypes between healthy human individuals. Cells designated naive CD8 were CD45RO-negative and were positively selected for CCR7, with terminally differentiated effector memory CD45RA+ cells excluded. Sequencing was performed with immunoSEQ multiplex PCR; in TCRdb, only in-frame clones are kept and a portion is missing. This table has fewer than 850,000 clones, roughly 96% appearing once. The sample consisted of naive CD8+ T cells sorted from blood. Source of these receptors: a man aged 25-40 years in good health.

The chain couples TRBV2 to TRBJ2-2; tentatively, D is TRBD1 or TRBD2 (5 bases each). V was trimmed by 4 bases and J by 2 bases, leaving 14 bases between them. Germline V gene sequence: CDR1 SNHLY, CDR2 FYNNEI. The CDR3 is 16 residues long. The CDR3: CASSGGPTSNTGELFF. The DNA for the CDR3 is TGTGCCAGCAGTGGGGGACCGACATCAAACACCGGGGAGCTGTTTTTT.

The V and J genes are TRBV29-1 and TRBJ2-7, with 10 bases that match TRBD2. The V segment lost 5 bases and the J segment 2 bases; nucleotides outside the gene matches: 6. CDR1 and CDR2 (germline): SQVTM, ANQGSEA. The CDR3 length is 14 residues. The CDR3 bases are TGCAGCGTTACCGGGACTAGCGAAACCTACGAGCAGTACTTC. It encodes CSVTGTSETYEQYF.